This T cell receptor beta chain is drawn from a study of T cells in lung cancer brain metastases. The wider study: Between primary and metastasis resection, nine tenths of the roughly 20 patients were untreated. Median interval between primary and brain metastasis specimen acquisition was almost 350 days.

This CDR3 has 14 amino acids. The V gene's germline CDR1 is LGHNA and CDR2 YSLEER. Between the trimmed V and J ends, which lost 0 bases and 5 bases, there was a span of 10 bases. Patients had resection for synchronous oligometastatic disease or delayed recurrence of a solitary brain metastasis. No patient had a history of multiple malignancies, as such patients were excluded. The repertoire was sequenced with immunoSEQ multiplex PCR; TCRdb's copy has only in-frame clones and lacks some. This table has several thousand clones, around 85% appearing once. The material sequenced was tumor tissue from a brain metastasis. The chain couples TRBV4-3 to TRBJ1-2; D gene unclear. The clonotype was recovered from a woman between 45 and 60 years old with non-small cell lung cancer that had spread to the brain. CDR3 DNA: TGCGCCAGCAGCCAAGAGACCCGGCCTTATGGCTACACCTTC. It specifies CASSQETRPYGYTF.